The rows below give T cell receptor beta chains drawn from one sample of a study of T cells after yellow fever vaccination. MiXCR, applied by TCRdb to the 5' RACE reads, yields one record per CDR3 protein. This repertoire shows 500,000 to 650,000 distinct CDR3 sequences, roughly 14% found once; its top ten account for over 12%. Sequenced material: PBMCs, taken on the day of the yellow fever booster vaccination. The receptors shown here come from a young man who received the YFV17D yellow fever vaccine. The CDR3 runs from the conserved cysteine through the conserved F or W. Fields, in order: clone size, J gene, V gene, D gene, CDR3 length, CDR3 protein, CDR3 DNA. The D gene is left open where the match is weak. Expanded clones are given a class, and other clones once, few, many or no size at all.

>few|TRBJ2-1|TRBV20-1|TRBD2|14
CSAGLAGGYNEQFF
TGCAGTGCTGGACTAGCGGGAGGTTACAATGAGCAGTTCTTC
>many|TRBJ2-1|TRBV7-2|-|15
CASSFGPGVYNEQFF
TGTGCCAGCAGCTTTGGCCCCGGAGTGTACAATGAGCAGTTCTTC
>-|TRBJ2-7|TRBV5-1|-|14
CASSLAISEGEQYF
TGCGCCAGCAGCTTGGCCATCTCGGAGGGCGAGCAGTACTTC
>few|TRBJ1-1|TRBV12-3/TRBV12-4|-|14
CASRYLGGNTEAFF
TGTGCCAGCAGATACCTGGGAGGGAACACTGAAGCTTTCTTT
>few|TRBJ2-3|TRBV6-5|TRBD2|17
CASSLAGGPTNTDTQYF
TGTGCCAGCAGTTTAGCGGGAGGGCCGACGAACACAGATACGCAGTATTTT
>few|TRBJ2-5|TRBV2|-|13
CASSADRQETQYF
TGTGCCAGCAGTGCGGACAGACAAGAGACCCAGTACTTC
>-|TRBJ1-6|TRBV6-2/TRBV6-3|TRBD1|17
CASSYRGTGGTKSPLHF
TGTGCCAGCAGTTACCGTGGGACAGGGGGAACTAAATCACCCCTCCACTTT
>few|TRBJ2-5|TRBV27|-|16
CASSPDGRQVGETQYF
TGTGCCAGCAGCCCAGACGGGAGACAGGTGGGAGAGACCCAGTACTTC
>-|TRBJ1-1|TRBV19|-|13
CASSRSVNTEAFF
TGTGCCAGTAGTCGGTCAGTGAACACTGAAGCTTTCTTT
>few|TRBJ1-4|TRBV3-1|-|12
CASTNSGSKLFF
TGTGCCAGCACTAATTCAGGGTCCAAACTGTTTTTT
>-|TRBJ2-3|TRBV4-3|TRBD2|16
CASSQQLAGGADTQYF
TGCGCCAGCAGCCAGCAACTAGCGGGAGGGGCAGATACGCAGTATTTT
>few|TRBJ2-3|TRBV29-1|TRBD1|13
CSVEQGVTDTQYF
TGCAGCGTTGAACAGGGGGTCACAGATACGCAGTATTTT
>few|TRBJ2-7|TRBV14|-|17
CASSRKVLWGTGYEQYF
TGTGCCAGCAGCCGAAAGGTCCTGTGGGGCACTGGCTACGAGCAGTACTTC
>-|TRBJ2-5|TRBV29-1|-|13
CSATRTDQETQYF
TGCAGCGCTACCAGGACAGACCAAGAGACCCAGTACTTC
>-|TRBJ2-7|TRBV5-1|TRBD2|17
CASSAGLAGVPRDEQYF
TGCGCCAGCAGCGCCGGACTAGCGGGAGTGCCGAGGGACGAGCAGTACTTC
>few|TRBJ2-7|TRBV20-1|-|13
CSARDGVGYEQYF
TGCAGTGCTAGAGATGGGGTGGGGTACGAGCAGTACTTC
>-|TRBJ2-7|TRBV10-2|-|19
CASSPGPQKPIPSSYEQYF
TGCGCCAGCAGCCCGGGCCCCCAGAAGCCAATACCGAGCTCCTACGAGCAGTACTTC
>-|TRBJ2-2|TRBV29-1|-|13
CSVVRGETGELFF
TGCAGCGTTGTGAGGGGGGAAACCGGGGAGCTGTTTTTT
>-|TRBJ2-3|TRBV29-1|-|13
CSVQGGSTDTQYF
TGCAGCGTTCAGGGGGGTTCCACAGATACGCAGTATTTT
>few|TRBJ2-1|TRBV12-3/TRBV12-4|-|13
CASSPQTGSEQFF
TGTGCCAGCAGTCCACAGACGGGGAGTGAGCAGTTCTTC
>-|TRBJ2-1|TRBV6-5|-|17
CASSYSKRKGPYNEQFF
TGTGCCAGCAGTTACTCCAAACGTAAGGGTCCCTACAATGAGCAGTTCTTC
>few|TRBJ2-2|TRBV5-1|TRBD2|24
CASSFQPPTLPGLAGSGNTGELFF
TGCGCCAGCAGCTTTCAACCTCCTACTCTGCCGGGACTAGCGGGATCGGGGAACACCGGGGAGCTGTTTTTT
>few|TRBJ1-1|TRBV3-1|-|13
CASSQDRDTEAFF
TGTGCCAGCAGCCAAGATCGGGACACTGAAGCTTTCTTT
>-|TRBJ2-7|TRBV12-3/TRBV12-4|-|15
CASQTGRTGTYEQYF
TGTGCCAGCCAGACAGGTAGAACGGGAACCTACGAGCAGTACTTC
>few|TRBJ2-5|TRBV20-1|-|13
CSARTGTQETQYF
TGCAGTGCTAGAACGGGGACCCAAGAGACCCAGTACTTC
>few|TRBJ2-7|TRBV9|-|14
CASSVDGGLYEQYF
TGTGCCAGCAGCGTAGATGGGGGGCTATACGAGCAGTACTTC
>-|TRBJ2-3|TRBV7-2|TRBD2|15
CASSEATGGPGTQYF
TGTGCCAGCAGCGAGGCGACGGGAGGGCCAGGCACGCAGTATTTT
>few|TRBJ2-7|TRBV11-2|-|13
CASSLDLGGQKTF
TGTGCCAGCAGCTTAGATCTAGGCGGACAGAAGACCTTC
>-|TRBJ1-1|TRBV6-2/TRBV6-3|-|11
CASREGTEAFF
TGTGCCAGCAGGGAAGGCACTGAAGCTTTCTTT
>-|TRBJ1-3|TRBV6-5|-|16
CASSYPPGGHGNTIYF
TGTGCCAGCAGTTACCCCCCGGGAGGGCATGGAAACACCATATATTTT
>-|TRBJ2-6|TRBV11-2|-|15
CASSQGTFGANVLTF
TGTGCCAGCAGTCAGGGGACGTTCGGGGCCAACGTCCTGACTTTC
>-|TRBJ2-7|TRBV5-1|TRBD1|14
CASSPGTGDHEQYF
TGCGCCAGCAGCCCCGGGACAGGGGACCACGAGCAGTACTTC
>few|TRBJ2-5|TRBV20-1|-|14
CSANAGWYQETQYF
TGCAGTGCTAATGCGGGATGGTACCAAGAGACCCAGTACTTC
>few|TRBJ2-7|TRBV6-2/TRBV6-3|-|15
CASTSRDKLPYEQYF
TGTGCCAGCACCTCCCGGGACAAATTACCCTACGAGCAGTACTTC
>-|TRBJ2-5|TRBV7-2|TRBD1|16
CASSSAGTGGVETQYF
TGTGCCAGCAGCTCCGCCGGGACAGGGGGCGTGGAGACCCAGTACTTC
>few|TRBJ2-3|TRBV30|TRBD2|14
CAWRSTGGSDTQYF
TGTGCCTGGCGCTCAACGGGAGGGTCAGATACGCAGTATTTT
>few|TRBJ2-2|TRBV4-3|-|16
CASSQDWRERAGELFF
TGCGCCAGCAGCCAAGATTGGCGGGAAAGGGCCGGGGAGCTGTTTTTT
>-|TRBJ1-1|TRBV16|-|13
CASSQSLNTEAFF
TGTGCCAGCAGCCAATCCCTGAACACTGAAGCTTTCTTT
>few|TRBJ2-7|TRBV7-2|-|13
CASSPSYGYEQYF
TGTGCCAGCAGCCCCAGTTATGGCTACGAGCAGTACTTC
>few|TRBJ2-7|TRBV19|TRBD2|15
CASSRAFGRAYEQYF
TGTGCCAGTAGCCGGGCCTTCGGGAGGGCCTACGAGCAGTACTTC
>once|TRBJ1-2|TRBV19|-|15
CASSIVGRESYGYTF
TGTGCCAGTAGTATAGTCGGTCGGGAGAGCTATGGCTACACCTTC
>-|TRBJ1-2|TRBV27|TRBD1|15
CASSSTGTGGYGYTF
TGTGCCAGCAGCTCGACCGGGACAGGGGGTTATGGCTACACCTTC
>-|TRBJ1-4|TRBV6-5|TRBD1|15
CASKPRTGSNEKLFF
TGTGCCAGCAAACCACGGACAGGTTCTAATGAAAAACTGTTTTTT
>few|TRBJ2-7|TRBV6-1|-|14
CASTSTASTYEQYF
TGTGCCAGCACCTCGACAGCTTCCACCTACGAGCAGTACTTC
>many|TRBJ2-1|TRBV5-5|TRBD1|15
CASSLEGQSYNEQFF
TGTGCCAGCAGCTTGGAGGGACAGTCCTACAATGAGCAGTTCTTC
>-|TRBJ2-3|TRBV2|TRBD2|16
CASRVFTSGKTDTQYF
TGTGCCAGCAGGGTGTTTACTAGCGGGAAAACAGATACGCAGTATTTT
>-|TRBJ2-1|TRBV5-6|TRBD2|14
CASSFSGMIYEQFF
TGTGCCAGCAGCTTTAGCGGGATGATTTATGAGCAGTTCTTC
>few|TRBJ2-1|TRBV7-2|-|16
CASSLVGEIRLDEQFF
TGTGCCAGCAGCTTAGTTGGGGAGATTCGTTTGGATGAGCAGTTCTTC
>-|TRBJ2-1|TRBV12-3/TRBV12-4|TRBD1|19
CASSPRDRGADLRDNEQFF
TGTGCCAGCAGTCCGAGGGACAGGGGAGCGGATCTTCGGGACAATGAGCAGTTCTTC
>-|TRBJ2-1|TRBV6-1|-|10
CATLYNEQFF
TGTGCCACGCTATACAATGAGCAGTTCTTC
>few|TRBJ2-5|TRBV5-8|-|15
CASSFRETKKETQYF
TGTGCCAGCAGCTTCCGGGAAACGAAAAAAGAGACCCAGTACTTC
>-|TRBJ2-7|TRBV5-4|TRBD2|14
CASSLGRESHEQYF
TGTGCCAGCAGCTTGGGGCGGGAGTCCCACGAGCAGTACTTC